The TCR beta chain described here comes from a study of T-cell reconstitution after alpha-beta-depleted transplantation in children. Unique molecular identifiers were incorporated when the TCRbeta library was constructed. One entry per CDR3 protein, called by TCRdb with MiXCR from the PCR reads. The sample shows just over 950,000 distinct CDR3 sequences, around 30% of them seen only once. The study's findings and limits: Reportedly, only several hundred clones from non-depleted graft cells drove alpha-beta T-cell counts at about two months. Surviving recipient cells, namely T cells and thymic progenitors, were the source of high day-60 TCRbeta diversity in some patients. A year had passed since transplant, and T-cell counts and diversity by then came mostly from newly produced T cells.

Notes on this clonotype: Its specificity is unknown.

Germline V gene sequence: CDR1 SGHRS, CDR2 YFSETQ. V was pared by 7 bases and J by 2 bases, with 17 bases between. The CDR3 length is 15 residues. The V gene is TRBV5-1, the J gene TRBJ2-3; D remains ambiguous. The TCR was taken from a boy under three years old who had a stem cell transplant for SCID, so the T cells may come from the graft donor. Sequenced material: PBMCs, mostly from graft donor cells, taken 360 days after TCRalphabeta/CD19-depleted stem cell transplant. The CDR3 DNA is TGCGCCAGCCTCGACGGTAGAATCCCCACAGATACGCAGTATTTT. It yields the protein CASLDGRIPTDTQYF.